This T cell receptor beta chain was sequenced during a study of long-term antiretroviral therapy in people with HIV (dated by TCRdb to between 2021 and 2022). Regarding the research as a whole: The earliest samples were collected approximately a decade before the 2015 WHO recommendation for immediate ART, a period when ART was typically delayed until CD4 counts fell. A retrospective serial study tested whether changes in peripheral blood TRB repertoire composition and diversity were associated with ART initiation and durable HIV suppression. From some 30 adults with confirmed HIV infection, the cohort provided under 200 cryopreserved PBMC samples, gathered serially across a mean of about 6 years (range 1-12). Of the roughly 31 participants with HIV, some 12 were female. No cross-contamination during QIAcube processing was shown when test extractions of a monoclonal T-cell line were performed alongside about 30 polyclonal samples. What the authors observed across the whole study: Inferences about post-ART repertoire changes are limited because no data were available on ART adherence, viral resistance or therapy changes. Because PBMC availability was limited, only the TCR beta chain was sequenced, with no alpha chain pairing. The samples span the years 2004 to 2017, and the ART regimens used at that time may not be as effective as current regimens. Because pre-ART samples had limited cell numbers, unsorted PBMC were profiled rather than sorted CD4+ and CD8+ T cells. At every time point, the repertoire was dominated by expanded TRB clones first identified before ART initiation, although this dominance fluctuated and, in many PLHIV, declined after ART. ART initiation was associated with a significant increase in TRB diversity, but diversity stayed significantly below transplant donor controls even after long-term ART. CDR3 length ranges in HIV repertoires were narrower than in controls, and network structure suggested an antigen-experienced repertoire with only a slight naive shift after ART.

In the case of this clone: It has no known antigen specificity. No base quality information exists; no much larger clone differs at one position.

V is cut by 6 bases and J by 1 base, and the space between the germline ends is 9 bases. CDR1 MNHEY and CDR2 SVGAGI were looked up in the germline V gene. The CDR3 runs 13 residues from the cysteine to the phenylalanine. The only DNA kept is the CDR3, 39 bases in frame from the first base. Inclusion was restricted to participants for whom at least one PBMC sample before ART initiation and at least two post-ART samples were available. Treatment was received in the United States of America by all participants with HIV. Before DNA extraction, cryopreserved samples containing about 1-10 million PBMC were thawed and washed. At the time of the earliest PBMC sample, participants with HIV were aged between 23 and 54 years. PBMC samples were contributed by each participant from 1-4 timepoints before ART initiation and 2-8 timepoints after ART initiation, with a median of 7 samples. For every participant, serial HIV viral load, CD4+ T-cell count, ART history and demographic data were obtained. A Qiagen kit on a QIAcube was used to extract genomic DNA from unsorted PBMC, with samples processed in batches of 12.

Sequencing of the TRB variable region was done with the immunoSEQ hsTCRB v3.0 assay at survey level resolution. The targeted TRB sequencing depth was about 40,000-50,000 T-cell genomes per sample. TRB libraries were pooled and sequenced on an Illumina MiSeq using a v3 150-cycle kit. The study's processing was this. Repertoire analysis ran in R within a reproducible Nextflow workflow covering QC, data transformation and analysis. LymphoSeq2, an R package for exploring AIRR-Seq data, was used to implement the custom analyses. A handful of samples that yielded fewer than 5000 total TRB sequences were excluded, so that under 200 HIV repertoires were analyzed. Among the approximately 180 retained HIV repertoires, some 57 were collected before ART initiation and around 130 were collected after ART initiation. Repertoires were downsampled to 5000 TRB nucleotide sequences, and summary statistics were averaged over 100 downsampling iterations. TRB sequences were retained for analysis only if CDR3 regions of at least seven amino acids were present. Two measures captured diversity: a Shannon entropy-derived clonality score and the Gini coefficient. In the repertoire networks, any two of the top 5000 CDR3 amino acid sequences were connected whenever the two sequences differed by an edit distance of one. Antigen specificity groups and MHC restriction were predicted for TRB CDR3 amino acid sequences with GLIPH2. To flag known CMV, EBV, HIV or tissue antigen associations, CDR3 amino acid sequences were matched against VDJdb and McPAS-TCR. Pre-ART, post-ART and control groups were compared with Wilcoxon signed-rank tests and Holm-Bonferroni correction. TCRdb retrieved this table from immuneACCESS and kept in-frame rearrangements only. Not all clones are present; in checked studies, unresolved V genes account for under half, and no reason is known for the remainder. D and trimming come from the DNA, and the V and J calls and clone size come from that table. The sample yields about 15,000 clones; approximately 80% were counted once. The ten largest clonotypes hold around 8.2% of the sample.

This TCR was sampled from a young man with HIV. The V and J segments used are TRBV6-5 and TRBJ1-1; the D segment cannot be called with confidence. Sequenced here: unsorted PBMCs, sampled 0.3 years after starting antiretroviral therapy. CDR3 protein: CASSRSRNTEAFF. In nucleotide form, the sequence is TGTGCCAGCAGCCGATCGCGGAACACTGAAGCTTTCTTT.